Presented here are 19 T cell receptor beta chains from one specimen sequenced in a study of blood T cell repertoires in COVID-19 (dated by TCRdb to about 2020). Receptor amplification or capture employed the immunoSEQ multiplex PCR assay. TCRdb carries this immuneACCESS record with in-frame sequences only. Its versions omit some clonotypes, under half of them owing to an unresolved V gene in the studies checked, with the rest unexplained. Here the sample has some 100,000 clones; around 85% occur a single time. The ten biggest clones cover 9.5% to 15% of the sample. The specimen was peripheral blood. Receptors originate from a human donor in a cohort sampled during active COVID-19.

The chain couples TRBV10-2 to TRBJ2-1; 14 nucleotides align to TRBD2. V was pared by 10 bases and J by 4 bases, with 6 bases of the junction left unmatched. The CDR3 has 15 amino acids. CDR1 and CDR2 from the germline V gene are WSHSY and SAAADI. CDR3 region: CAIGTSGRVYNEQFF. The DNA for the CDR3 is TGCGCCATCGGGACTAGCGGGAGAGTTTACAATGAGCAGTTCTTC.

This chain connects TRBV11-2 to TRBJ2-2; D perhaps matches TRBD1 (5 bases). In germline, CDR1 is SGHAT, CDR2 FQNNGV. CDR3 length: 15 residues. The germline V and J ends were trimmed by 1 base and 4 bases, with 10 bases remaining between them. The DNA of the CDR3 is TGTGCCAGCAGCTTAGTCCAGGGATTCACCGGGGAGCTGTTTTTT. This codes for CASSLVQGFTGELFF.

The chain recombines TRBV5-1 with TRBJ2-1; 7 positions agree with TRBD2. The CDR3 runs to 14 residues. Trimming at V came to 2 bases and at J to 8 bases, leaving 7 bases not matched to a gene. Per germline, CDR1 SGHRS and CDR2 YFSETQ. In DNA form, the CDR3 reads TGCGCCAGCAGCTTTCGAGGGAGGGTCGATGAGCAGTTCTTC. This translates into CASSFRGRVDEQFF.

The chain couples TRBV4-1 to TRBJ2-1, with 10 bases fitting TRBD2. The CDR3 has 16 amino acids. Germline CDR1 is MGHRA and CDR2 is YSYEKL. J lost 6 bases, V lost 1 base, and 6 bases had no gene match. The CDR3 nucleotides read TGCGCCAGCAGCCAAGCCGATACTAGCGGGGCCAATGAGCAGTTCTTC. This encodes CASSQADTSGANEQFF.

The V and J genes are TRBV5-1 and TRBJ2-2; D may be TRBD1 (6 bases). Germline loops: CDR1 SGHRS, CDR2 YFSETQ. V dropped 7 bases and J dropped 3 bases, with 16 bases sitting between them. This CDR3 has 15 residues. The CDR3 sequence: CASSEGVLYTGELFF. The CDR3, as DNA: TGCGCCAGCTCTGAGGGGGTACTCTACACCGGGGAGCTGTTTTTT. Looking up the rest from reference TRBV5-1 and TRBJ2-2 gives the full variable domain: KAGVTQTPRYLIKTRGQQVTLSCSPISGHRSVSWYQQTPGQGLQFLFEYFSETQRNKGNFPGRFSGRQFSNSRSEMNVSTLELGDSALYLCASSEGVLYTGELFFGEGSRLTVL.

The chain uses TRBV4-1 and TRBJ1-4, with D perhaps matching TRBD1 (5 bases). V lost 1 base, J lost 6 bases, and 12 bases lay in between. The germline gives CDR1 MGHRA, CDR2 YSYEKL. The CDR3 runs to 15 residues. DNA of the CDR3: TGCGCCAGCAGCCAAGGGGCAGGGCACTATGAAAAACTGTTTTTT. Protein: CASSQGAGHYEKLFF.

In nucleotides, the CDR3 is TGCAGCGTTGCAAAGGAGAGCAATCAGCCCCAGCATTTT. Amino acid sequence: CSVAKESNQPQHF. The chain couples TRBV29-1 to TRBJ1-5; D is undetermined. Trimming took 4 bases from V and 1 from J, leaving 8 bases between them. This CDR3 region has 13 residues. Germline V gives CDR1 SQVTM, CDR2 ANQGSEA.

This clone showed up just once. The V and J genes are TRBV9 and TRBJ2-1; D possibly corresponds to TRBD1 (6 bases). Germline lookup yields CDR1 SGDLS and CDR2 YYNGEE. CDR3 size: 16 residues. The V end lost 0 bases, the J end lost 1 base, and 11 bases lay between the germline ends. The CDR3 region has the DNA TGTGCCAGCAGCGTAGGGGGGCTAGTATCCTACAATGAGCAGTTCTTC. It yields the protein CASSVGGLVSYNEQFF.

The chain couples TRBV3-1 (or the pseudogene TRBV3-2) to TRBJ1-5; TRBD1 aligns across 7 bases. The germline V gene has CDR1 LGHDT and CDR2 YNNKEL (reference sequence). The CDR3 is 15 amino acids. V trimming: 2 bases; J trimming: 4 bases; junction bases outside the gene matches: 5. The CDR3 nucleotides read TGTGCCAGCAGCCAAAGCCTGGGACAGAATCAGCCCCAGCATTTT. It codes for CASSQSLGQNQPQHF.

In DNA, the CDR3 is TGCAGCGTCGCCCCGGGACTAGCGGGGGGAGCAGATACGCAGTATTTT. It yields the protein CSVAPGLAGGADTQYF. The J gene is TRBJ2-3, the V gene TRBV29-1; 15 nucleotides line up with TRBD2. CDR3 length: 16 residues. Germline V gives CDR1 SQVTM, CDR2 ANQGSEA. With 6 bases clipped from V and 4 bases from J, the junction kept 8 bases outside the gene matches.

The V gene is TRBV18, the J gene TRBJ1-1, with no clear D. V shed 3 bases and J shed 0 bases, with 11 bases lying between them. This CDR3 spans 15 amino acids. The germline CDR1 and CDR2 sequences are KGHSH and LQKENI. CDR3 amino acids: CASSPKRSLNTEAFF. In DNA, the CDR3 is TGTGCCAGCTCACCCAAGCGCAGCTTGAACACTGAAGCTTTCTTT.

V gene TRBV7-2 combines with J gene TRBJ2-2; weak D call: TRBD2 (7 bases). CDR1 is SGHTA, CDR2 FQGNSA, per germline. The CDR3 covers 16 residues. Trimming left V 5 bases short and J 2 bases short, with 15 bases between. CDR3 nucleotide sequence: TGTGCCAGCAGCCCTACCCGGGGGGCTAACACCGGGGAGCTGTTTTTT. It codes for CASSPTRGANTGELFF.

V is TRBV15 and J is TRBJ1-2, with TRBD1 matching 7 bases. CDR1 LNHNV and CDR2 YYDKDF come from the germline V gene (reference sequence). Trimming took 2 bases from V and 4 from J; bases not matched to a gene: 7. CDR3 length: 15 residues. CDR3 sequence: CATSRPGTARYGYTF. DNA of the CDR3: TGTGCCACCAGCAGACCGGGGACAGCGCGCTATGGCTACACCTTC. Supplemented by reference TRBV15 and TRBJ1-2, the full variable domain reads DAMVIQNPRYQVTQFGKPVTLSCSQTLNHNVMYWYQQKSSQAPKLLFHYYDKDFNNEADTPDNFQSRRPNTSFCFLDIRSPGLGDTAMYLCATSRPGTARYGYTFGSGTRLTVV.

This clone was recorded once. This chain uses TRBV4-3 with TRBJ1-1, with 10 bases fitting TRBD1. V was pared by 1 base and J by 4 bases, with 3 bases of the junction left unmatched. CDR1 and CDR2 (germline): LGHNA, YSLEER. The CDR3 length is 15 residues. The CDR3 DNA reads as TGCGCCAGCAGCCAAGGACAGGGGGCTGGCACTGAAGCTTTCTTT. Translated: CASSQGQGAGTEAFF.

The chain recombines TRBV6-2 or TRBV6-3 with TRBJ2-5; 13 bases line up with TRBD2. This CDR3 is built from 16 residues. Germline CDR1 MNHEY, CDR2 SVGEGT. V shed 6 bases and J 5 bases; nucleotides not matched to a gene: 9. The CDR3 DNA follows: TGTGCCAGCAGCTTAGGACTAGCGGGAGTTCAGGAGACCCAGTACTTC. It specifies CASSLGLAGVQETQYF.

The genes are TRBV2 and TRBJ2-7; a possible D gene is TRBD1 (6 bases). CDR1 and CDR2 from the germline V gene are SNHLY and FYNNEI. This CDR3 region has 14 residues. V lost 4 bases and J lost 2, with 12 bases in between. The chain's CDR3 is CASSGQGITYEQYF. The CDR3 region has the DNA TGTGCCAGCAGTGGCCAGGGGATAACCTACGAGCAGTACTTC.

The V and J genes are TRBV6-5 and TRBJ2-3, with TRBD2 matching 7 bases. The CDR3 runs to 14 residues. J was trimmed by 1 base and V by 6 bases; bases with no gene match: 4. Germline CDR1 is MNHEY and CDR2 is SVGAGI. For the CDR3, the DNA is TGTGCCAGCAGGGCGGGGGTAGGCACAGATACGCAGTATTTT. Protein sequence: CASRAGVGTDTQYF.

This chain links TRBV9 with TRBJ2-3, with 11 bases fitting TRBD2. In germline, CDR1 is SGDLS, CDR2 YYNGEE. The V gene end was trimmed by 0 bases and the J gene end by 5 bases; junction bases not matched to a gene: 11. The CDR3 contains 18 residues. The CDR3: CASSVGLAGGQGGDTQYF. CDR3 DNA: TGTGCCAGCAGCGTAGGGCTAGCGGGAGGCCAGGGGGGAGATACGCAGTATTTT.

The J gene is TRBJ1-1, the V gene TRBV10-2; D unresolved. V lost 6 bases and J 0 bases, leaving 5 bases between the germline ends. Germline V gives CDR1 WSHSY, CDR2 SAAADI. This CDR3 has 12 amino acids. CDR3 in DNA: TGCGCCAGCAGGCAGATGAACACTGAAGCTTTCTTT. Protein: CASRQMNTEAFF.